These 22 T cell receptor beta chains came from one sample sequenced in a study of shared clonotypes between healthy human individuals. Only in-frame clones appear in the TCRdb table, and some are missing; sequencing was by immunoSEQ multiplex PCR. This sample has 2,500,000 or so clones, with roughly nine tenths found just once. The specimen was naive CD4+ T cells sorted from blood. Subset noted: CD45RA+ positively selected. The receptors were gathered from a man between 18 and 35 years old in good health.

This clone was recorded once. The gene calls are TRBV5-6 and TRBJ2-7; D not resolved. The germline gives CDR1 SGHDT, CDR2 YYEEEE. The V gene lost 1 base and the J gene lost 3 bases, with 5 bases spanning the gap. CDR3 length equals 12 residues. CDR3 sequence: CASSLNGYEQYF. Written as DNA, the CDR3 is TGTGCCAGCAGCTTGAACGGCTACGAGCAGTACTTC.

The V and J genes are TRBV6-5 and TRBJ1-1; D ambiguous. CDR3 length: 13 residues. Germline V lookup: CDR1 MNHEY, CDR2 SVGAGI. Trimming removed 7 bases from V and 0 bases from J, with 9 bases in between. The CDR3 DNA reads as TGTGCCAGCATTGGAGACCTGAACACTGAAGCTTTCTTT. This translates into CASIGDLNTEAFF.

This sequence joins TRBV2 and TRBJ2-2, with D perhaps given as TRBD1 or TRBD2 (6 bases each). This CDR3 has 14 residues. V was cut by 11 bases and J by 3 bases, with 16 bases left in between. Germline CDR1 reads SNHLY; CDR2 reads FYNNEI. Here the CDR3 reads CAGRGRIDTGELFF. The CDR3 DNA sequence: TGTGCCGGCCGGGGGCGGATTGACACCGGGGAGCTGTTTTTT.

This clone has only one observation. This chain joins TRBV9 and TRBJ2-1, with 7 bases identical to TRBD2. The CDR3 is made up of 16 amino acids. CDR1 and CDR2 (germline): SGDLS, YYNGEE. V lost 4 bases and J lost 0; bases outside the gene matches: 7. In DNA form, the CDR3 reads TGTGCCAGCAGCCCCTCGACTAGCAGCTCCTACAATGAGCAGTTCTTC. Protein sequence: CASSPSTSSSYNEQFF.

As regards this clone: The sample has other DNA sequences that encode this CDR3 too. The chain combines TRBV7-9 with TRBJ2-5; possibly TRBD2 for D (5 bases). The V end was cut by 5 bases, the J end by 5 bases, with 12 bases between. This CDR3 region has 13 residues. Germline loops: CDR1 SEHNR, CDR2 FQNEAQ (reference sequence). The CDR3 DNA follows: TGTGCCAGCAGCCCGCTCTCGGGGGAGACCCAGTACTTC. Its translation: CASSPLSGETQYF.

The CDR3 nucleotides read TGTGCCAGCTCAGCTCGCCAAGAGACCCAGTACTTC. Translating it yields CASSARQETQYF. The rearrangement links TRBV18 to TRBJ2-5; D is uncertain. Per the germline V gene, CDR1 is KGHSH and CDR2 is LQKENI. The CDR3 loop spans 12 amino acids. Trimming removed 5 bases from V and 1 base from J, with 5 bases in between. The entire variable domain, with the rest obtained from reference TRBV18 and TRBJ2-5, is as follows: NAGVMQNPRHLVRRRGQEARLRCSPMKGHSHVYWYRQLPEEGLKFMVYLQKENIIDESGMPKERFSAEFPKEGPSILRIQQVVRGDSAAYFCASSARQETQYFGPGTRLLVL.

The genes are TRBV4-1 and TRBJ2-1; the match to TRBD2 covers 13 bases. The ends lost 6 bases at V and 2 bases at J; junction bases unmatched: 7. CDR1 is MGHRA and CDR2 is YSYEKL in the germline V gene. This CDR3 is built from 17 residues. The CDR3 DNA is TGCGCCAGCAGACGGACTAGCGGGAGTGGGGCCTACAATGAGCAGTTCTTC. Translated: CASRRTSGSGAYNEQFF.

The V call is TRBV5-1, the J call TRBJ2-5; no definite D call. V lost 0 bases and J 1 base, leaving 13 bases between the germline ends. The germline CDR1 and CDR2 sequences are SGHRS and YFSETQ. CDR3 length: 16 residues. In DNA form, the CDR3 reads TGCGCCAGCAGCTTGGGGGTTGGCAGCTCCCAAGAGACCCAGTACTTC. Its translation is CASSLGVGSSQETQYF. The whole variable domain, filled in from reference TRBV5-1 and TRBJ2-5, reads KAGVTQTPRYLIKTRGQQVTLSCSPISGHRSVSWYQQTPGQGLQFLFEYFSETQRNKGNFPGRFSGRQFSNSRSEMNVSTLELGDSALYLCASSLGVGSSQETQYFGPGTRLLVL.

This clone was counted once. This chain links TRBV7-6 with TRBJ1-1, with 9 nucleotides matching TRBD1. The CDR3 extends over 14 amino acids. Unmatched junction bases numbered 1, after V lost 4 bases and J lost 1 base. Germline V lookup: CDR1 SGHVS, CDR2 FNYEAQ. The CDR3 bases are TGTGCCAGCAGCTCGGGACAGGGGAACACTGAAGCTTTCTTT. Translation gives CASSSGQGNTEAFF.

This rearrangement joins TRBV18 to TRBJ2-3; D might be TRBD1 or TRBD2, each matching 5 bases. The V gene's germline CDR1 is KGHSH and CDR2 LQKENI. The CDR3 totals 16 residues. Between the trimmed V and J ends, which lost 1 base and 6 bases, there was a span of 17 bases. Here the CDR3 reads CASSPLRGSPADTQYF. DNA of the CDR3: TGTGCCAGCTCACCACTGAGGGGATCTCCGGCGGATACGCAGTATTTT.

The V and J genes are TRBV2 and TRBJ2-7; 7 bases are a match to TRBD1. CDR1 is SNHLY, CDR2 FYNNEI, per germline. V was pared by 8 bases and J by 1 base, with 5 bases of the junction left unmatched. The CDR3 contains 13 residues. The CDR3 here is CASGRDRSYEQYF. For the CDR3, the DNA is TGTGCCAGCGGTCGGGACAGATCCTACGAGCAGTACTTC.

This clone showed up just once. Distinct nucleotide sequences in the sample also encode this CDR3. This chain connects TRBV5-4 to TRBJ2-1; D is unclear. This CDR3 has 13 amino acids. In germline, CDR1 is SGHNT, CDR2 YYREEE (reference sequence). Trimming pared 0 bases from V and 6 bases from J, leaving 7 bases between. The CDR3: CASSLAPSNEQFF. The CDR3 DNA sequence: TGTGCCAGCAGCTTGGCCCCCTCCAATGAGCAGTTCTTC.

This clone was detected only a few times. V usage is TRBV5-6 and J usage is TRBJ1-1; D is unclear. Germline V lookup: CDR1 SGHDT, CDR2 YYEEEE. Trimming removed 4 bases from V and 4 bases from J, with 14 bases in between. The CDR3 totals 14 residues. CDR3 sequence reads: CASSSWTAGTEAFF. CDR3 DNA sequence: TGTGCCAGCAGCAGTTGGACCGCAGGCACTGAAGCTTTCTTT.

The CDR3 region has the DNA TGTGCCAGCAGCGCCGGGGACAGGGGTGTCGGGGGAAACACCATATATTTT. As protein: CASSAGDRGVGGNTIYF. The chain carries TRBV9 and TRBJ1-3; 10 bases fit TRBD1. Trimming removed 3 bases from V and 4 bases from J; junction bases left unmatched: 10. The CDR3 consists of 17 residues. In germline, CDR1 is SGDLS, CDR2 YYNGEE.

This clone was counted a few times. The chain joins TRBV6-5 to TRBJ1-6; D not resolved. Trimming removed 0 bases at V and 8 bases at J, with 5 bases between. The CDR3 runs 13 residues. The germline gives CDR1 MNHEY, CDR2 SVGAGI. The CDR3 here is CASSYSPHSPLHF. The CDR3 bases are TGTGCCAGCAGTTACTCGCCTCATTCACCCCTCCACTTT.

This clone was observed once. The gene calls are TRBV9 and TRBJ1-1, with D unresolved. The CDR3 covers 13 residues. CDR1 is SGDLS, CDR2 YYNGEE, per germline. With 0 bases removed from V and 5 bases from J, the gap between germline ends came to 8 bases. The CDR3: CASSVALETEAFF. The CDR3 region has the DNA TGTGCCAGCAGCGTAGCTTTGGAAACTGAAGCTTTCTTT.

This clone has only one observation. The CDR3 sequence is CASSKVGILAGDTYEQYF. The CDR3 DNA reads as TGTGCCAGCAGCAAGGTCGGGATACTAGCGGGAGACACCTACGAGCAGTACTTC. The chain combines TRBV7-2 with TRBJ2-7, with TRBD2 matching 11 bases. The CDR3 runs to 18 residues. The V gene's germline CDR1 is SGHTA and CDR2 FQGNSA. J lost 2 bases, V lost 5 bases, and 14 bases had no gene match. The full variable domain, in which reference TRBV7-2 and TRBJ2-7 provide the parts outside the CDR3, is GAGVSQSPSNKVTEKGKDVELRCDPISGHTALYWYRQSLGQGLEFLIYFQGNSAPDKSGLPSDRFSAERTGGSVSTLTIQRTQQEDSAVYLCASSKVGILAGDTYEQYFGPGTRLTVT.

The DNA for the CDR3 is TGCGCCAGCAGCTTGCCCGCTTCCGAGCAGTACTTC. It yields the protein CASSLPASEQYF. The V gene is TRBV5-1, the J gene TRBJ2-7; D uncertain. The CDR3 consists of 12 residues. The V and J ends lost 1 base and 6 bases respectively, with 8 bases between them. The V gene's germline CDR1 is SGHRS and CDR2 YFSETQ.

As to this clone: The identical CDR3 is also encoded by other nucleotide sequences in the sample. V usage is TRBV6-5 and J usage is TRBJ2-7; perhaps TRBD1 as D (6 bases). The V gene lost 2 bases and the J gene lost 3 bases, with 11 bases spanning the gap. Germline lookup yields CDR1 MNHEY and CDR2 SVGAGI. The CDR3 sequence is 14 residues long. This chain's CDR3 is CASSYRGRSYEQYF. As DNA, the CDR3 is TGTGCCAGCAGTTACAGGGGGAGAAGCTACGAGCAGTACTTC.

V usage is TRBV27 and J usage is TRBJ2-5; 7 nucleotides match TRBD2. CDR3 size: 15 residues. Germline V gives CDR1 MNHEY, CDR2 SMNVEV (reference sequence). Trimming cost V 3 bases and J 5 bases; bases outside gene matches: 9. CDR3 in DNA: TGTGCCAGCAGTTTTTTCGCGGGAGCGCCGGAGACCCAGTACTTC. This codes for CASSFFAGAPETQYF.

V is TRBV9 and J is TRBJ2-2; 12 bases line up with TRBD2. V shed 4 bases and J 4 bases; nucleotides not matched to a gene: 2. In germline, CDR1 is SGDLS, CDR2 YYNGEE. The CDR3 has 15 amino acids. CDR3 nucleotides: TGTGCCAGCAGCCCTAGCGGGGGGGCCACCGGGGAGCTGTTTTTT. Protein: CASSPSGGATGELFF.

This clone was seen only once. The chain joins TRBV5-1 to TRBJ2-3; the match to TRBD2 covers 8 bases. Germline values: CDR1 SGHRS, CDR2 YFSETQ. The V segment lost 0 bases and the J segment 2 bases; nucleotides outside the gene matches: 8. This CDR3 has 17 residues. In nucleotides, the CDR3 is TGCGCCAGCAGCTTGGCGGTAGCGGGGATCTTCACAGATACGCAGTATTTT. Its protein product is CASSLAVAGIFTDTQYF.